A single sample gave rise to the 32 T cell receptor beta chains below, sequenced in a study of control samples from healthy donors and cancer patients. The assay was immunoSEQ multiplex PCR, and TCRdb's table has in-frame clones only and misses some. The table has roughly 59,000 clones, roughly 90% seen once. Specimen: PBMCs. The receptors come from a man aged 35 to 55 with colorectal cancer.

This chain links TRBV27 with TRBJ1-6, with 8 bases that match TRBD1. Germline-derived CDR1 and CDR2 are MNHEY and SMNVEV (reference sequence). The CDR3 runs 15 residues. Trimming at V came to 2 bases and at J to 4 bases, leaving 1 base not matched to a gene. CDR3 DNA: TGTGCCAGCAGTTTAAGACAGGGGTATAATTCACCCCTCCACTTT. It yields the protein CASSLRQGYNSPLHF.

The chain is built from TRBV6-6 and TRBJ2-2; D unclear. Germline CDR1 is MNHNY and CDR2 is SVGAGI (reference sequence). The CDR3 consists of 12 residues. Between the trimmed V and J ends, which lost 0 bases and 7 bases, there was a span of 3 bases. CDR3 amino acids: CASSYSNGELFF. In nucleotides, the CDR3 is TGTGCCAGCAGTTACTCGAACGGGGAGCTGTTTTTT.

V is TRBV20-1 and J is TRBJ2-7; 7 bases are a match to TRBD1. V trimming: 6 bases; J trimming: 6 bases; junction bases outside the gene matches: 5. The CDR3 consists of 11 residues. Germline V gene lookup returns CDR1 DFQATT and CDR2 SNEGSKA (reference sequence). As DNA, the CDR3 is TGCAGTGCAAGACAGGGCCGCGAGCAGTACTTC. This translates into CSARQGREQYF.

The chain recombines TRBV6-2 or TRBV6-3 with TRBJ2-7; TRBD1 might be the D (5 bases). Trimming took 6 bases from V and 6 from J, leaving 18 bases between them. This CDR3 comprises 14 residues. From germline, CDR1 is MNHEY and CDR2 SVGEGT. DNA of the CDR3: TGTGCCAGCAGCTTATCTTCATCAGGGCTCGAGCAGTACTTC. As protein: CASSLSSSGLEQYF.

V usage is TRBV5-1 and J usage is TRBJ2-7, with 8 nucleotides matching TRBD2. This CDR3 has 14 residues. V lost 4 bases, J lost 2 bases, and 5 bases stayed unmatched. Per the germline V gene, CDR1 is SGHRS and CDR2 is YFSETQ. The CDR3 DNA reads as TGCGCCAGCAGCAAACCGGGGGGGCCCTACGAGCAGTACTTC. Protein product: CASSKPGGPYEQYF.

Concerning this clone: Additional DNA sequences in this sample encode the identical CDR3. This chain connects TRBV4-1 to TRBJ1-5; TRBD1 might be the D (5 bases). The CDR3 is 16 amino acids. Trimming removed 0 bases at V and 2 bases at J, with 11 bases between. The germline V gene encodes CDR1 MGHRA and CDR2 YSYEKL. In DNA form, the CDR3 reads TGCGCCAGCAGCCAAGACATGTCGGGGGGCAATCAGCCCCAGCATTTT. Amino acid sequence: CASSQDMSGGNQPQHF.

The V and J genes are TRBV5-4 and TRBJ2-2; D remains ambiguous. V lost 5 bases and J lost 1, with 12 bases in between. CDR1 is SGHNT, CDR2 YYREEE, per germline (reference sequence). The CDR3 loop spans 15 amino acids. The CDR3 nucleotides are TGTGCCAGCAGACCGGACCTTCTGAACACCGGGGAGCTGTTTTTT. Protein product: CASRPDLLNTGELFF.

This chain links TRBV6-2 or TRBV6-3 with TRBJ1-4; TRBD1 matches at 7 bases. The CDR3 consists of 14 residues. The J segment lost 7 bases and the V segment lost 6 bases, leaving 8 bases of the junction unmatched. The germline CDR1 and CDR2 sequences are MNHEY and SVGEGT. The CDR3 here is CASSSGRGREKLFF. In nucleotides, the CDR3 is TGTGCCAGCAGCTCGGGAAGGGGGCGTGAAAAACTGTTTTTT.

The chain recombines TRBV9 with TRBJ1-2; D might be TRBD1 (5 bases). This CDR3 is built from 13 residues. The germline V gene has CDR1 SGDLS and CDR2 YYNGEE. Trimming cost V 4 bases and J 6 bases, with 13 bases left between them. CDR3 bases: TGTGCCAGCAGCCCCTCGGGGGGTGATGGCTACACCTTC. Translation: CASSPSGGDGYTF. Variable domain in full (rest from reference TRBV9 and TRBJ1-2): DSGVTQTPKHLITATGQRVTLRCSPRSGDLSVYWYQQSLDQGLQFLIQYYNGEERAKGNILERFSAQQFPDLHSELNLSSLELGDSALYFCASSPSGGDGYTFGSGTRLTVV.

The V gene is TRBV6-6, the J gene TRBJ2-2; 9 bases map to TRBD1. From germline, CDR1 is MNHNY and CDR2 SVGAGI (reference sequence). J gave up 3 bases and V 7 bases, and 3 bases lay outside the gene matches. The CDR3 length is 14 residues. The CDR3 spells CASIRDRDTGELFF. The CDR3 region has the DNA TGTGCCAGCATAAGGGACAGGGACACCGGGGAGCTGTTTTTT.

The V gene is TRBV5-1, the J gene TRBJ1-1; no reliable D call. The CDR3 runs to 14 residues. Trimming stripped 0 bases from V and 1 base from J, with 7 bases between. Germline V gives CDR1 SGHRS, CDR2 YFSETQ. The CDR3 here is CASSLARGNTEAFF. CDR3 DNA sequence: TGCGCCAGCAGCTTGGCACGGGGGAACACTGAAGCTTTCTTT.

The V gene is TRBV5-1, the J gene TRBJ1-5; TRBD1 matches at 7 bases. Looked up from germline, CDR1 is SGHRS and CDR2 is YFSETQ. With 5 bases clipped from V and 9 bases from J, the junction kept 11 bases outside the gene matches. The CDR3 totals 14 residues. CDR3 loop: CASREGTETSPQHF. As DNA, the CDR3 is TGCGCCAGCAGGGAAGGGACAGAGACATCGCCCCAGCATTTT.

The chain carries TRBV5-1 and TRBJ1-4, with a possible D match to TRBD1 (5 bases). Germline assignment: CDR1 SGHRS and CDR2 YFSETQ. The ends were cut back, 5 bases at V and 0 bases at J, with 11 bases in the middle. This CDR3 has 15 residues. The CDR3, as DNA: TGCGCCAGCAGTCTGGGGACTTCAACTAATGAAAAACTGTTTTTT. Protein product: CASSLGTSTNEKLFF. Full variable domain (remainder filled in from reference TRBV5-1 and TRBJ1-4): KAGVTQTPRYLIKTRGQQVTLSCSPISGHRSVSWYQQTPGQGLQFLFEYFSETQRNKGNFPGRFSGRQFSNSRSEMNVSTLELGDSALYLCASSLGTSTNEKLFFGSGTQLSVL.

The rearrangement uses TRBV7-6 and TRBJ2-7; a weak D match, TRBD1 (6 bases). V was pared by 1 base and J by 6 bases, with 10 bases between. Looked up from germline, CDR1 is SGHVS and CDR2 is FNYEAQ. The length of the CDR3 is 13 residues. CDR3 coding DNA: TGTGCCAGCAGCTTAGACAGGGTGTCCGAGCAGTACTTC. Amino acid sequence: CASSLDRVSEQYF.

This chain uses TRBV5-1 with TRBJ2-7; 10 positions match TRBD1. V lost 1 base to trimming and J lost 3 bases; unmatched junction nucleotides: 7. The CDR3 runs to 16 residues. Germline-derived CDR1 and CDR2 are SGHRS and YFSETQ. The CDR3 reads CASSLNIGQGVYEQYF. The CDR3 coding sequence is TGCGCCAGCAGCTTGAACATCGGACAGGGGGTCTACGAGCAGTACTTC.

V gene TRBV5-1 combines with J gene TRBJ1-1; a weak D match, TRBD1 (6 bases). The CDR3 spans 16 residues. Germline V lookup: CDR1 SGHRS, CDR2 YFSETQ. The germline V and J ends were trimmed by 7 bases and 0 bases, with 19 bases remaining between them. In nucleotides, the CDR3 is TGCGCCAGCGGACCACAGGGACGAGGCATGAACACTGAAGCTTTCTTT. Translation: CASGPQGRGMNTEAFF.

The CDR3 sequence is CASSPLIRGRENTIYF. In DNA form, the CDR3 reads TGTGCCAGCAGTCCCCTTATCAGGGGTCGAGAAAACACCATATATTTT. The chain employs TRBV27 and TRBJ1-3; TRBD1 is a possible D gene (6 bases). The CDR3 is 16 residues long. With 5 bases removed from V and 6 bases from J, the gap between germline ends came to 20 bases. CDR1 is MNHEY, CDR2 SMNVEV, per germline (reference sequence).

The chain links TRBV5-1 to TRBJ2-3; D tentatively reads TRBD1 or TRBD2 (5 bases each). Germline V gives CDR1 SGHRS, CDR2 YFSETQ. Trimming pared 5 bases from V and 2 bases from J, leaving 12 bases between. The CDR3 is made up of 14 amino acids. DNA for the CDR3: TGCGCCAGCAGTTGGGACGGAACCACAGATACGCAGTATTTT. Protein product: CASSWDGTTDTQYF.

The V gene is TRBV11-2, the J gene TRBJ2-5, with a possible D match to TRBD1 (5 bases). Germline-derived CDR1 and CDR2 are SGHAT and FQNNGV. Trimming took 4 bases from V and 6 from J, leaving 18 bases between them. The CDR3 is 15 amino acids. In DNA, the CDR3 is TGTGCCAGCAGCTCGCTGTTTAAGACAGAGAAGACCCAGTACTTC. This sequence encodes CASSSLFKTEKTQYF.

The gene calls are TRBV11-3 and TRBJ2-2, with unresolved D. V lost 7 bases, J lost 4 bases, and 10 bases lay in between. This CDR3 has 13 residues. The germline CDR1 and CDR2 sequences are SGHNT and YENEEA. In DNA, the CDR3 is TGTGCCAGCACCCCGACGGGCACCGGGGAGCTGTTTTTT. This gives the protein CASTPTGTGELFF.

The chain has TRBV19 and TRBJ1-2; a weak D match, TRBD1 (6 bases). V dropped 1 base and J dropped 4 bases, with 13 bases sitting between them. The germline V gene has CDR1 LNHDA and CDR2 SQIVND (reference sequence). CDR3 length: 15 amino acids. CDR3 amino acids: CASSIGDQGGYGYTF. The CDR3 region has the DNA TGTGCCAGTAGTATAGGTGACCAAGGGGGCTATGGCTACACCTTC. Full variable domain (rest looked up from reference TRBV19 and TRBJ1-2): DGGITQSPKYLFRKEGQNVTLSCEQNLNHDAMYWYRQDPGQGLRLIYYSQIVNDFQKGDIAEGYSVSREKKESFPLTVTSAQKNPTAFYLCASSIGDQGGYGYTFGSGTRLTVV.

The chain combines TRBV18 with TRBJ1-1; TRBD1 might be the D (5 bases). The germline CDR1 and CDR2 sequences are KGHSH and LQKENI. With 3 bases removed from V and 0 bases from J, the gap between germline ends came to 11 bases. The CDR3 covers 15 residues. CDR3 nucleotides: TGTGCCAGCTCACCCGGGGCAGTCATGAACACTGAAGCTTTCTTT. Protein sequence: CASSPGAVMNTEAFF.

The V and J genes are TRBV5-1 and TRBJ2-1, with TRBD2 matching 14 bases. V gave up 3 bases and J gave up 7 bases; unmatched junction bases: 12. The CDR3 extends over 18 amino acids. Germline V gene lookup returns CDR1 SGHRS and CDR2 YFSETQ. Here the CDR3 reads CASSSGTSGGRGKNEQFF. Here the CDR3 DNA reads TGCGCCAGCAGCTCCGGGACTAGCGGGGGCCGGGGGAAAAATGAGCAGTTCTTC.

This chain joins TRBV9 and TRBJ2-5, with 12 positions matching TRBD2. The CDR3 loop spans 18 amino acids. Unmatched junction bases numbered 8, after V lost 0 bases and J lost 2 bases. The V gene's germline CDR1 is SGDLS and CDR2 YYNGEE. CDR3 in DNA: TGTGCCAGCAGCGTAGGTCTAGCGGGGGGGAGGCTGCAAGAGACCCAGTACTTC. Protein: CASSVGLAGGRLQETQYF.

V usage is TRBV25-1 and J usage is TRBJ2-7; weak D call: TRBD2 (5 bases). Trimming shortened V by 6 bases and J by 3 bases, and 12 bases separated the two germline ends. Germline V gene data show CDR1 as MGHDK and CDR2 as SYGVNS. The CDR3 has 13 residues. The CDR3 loop is CASRGGSYYEQYF. CDR3 coding DNA: TGTGCCAGCAGAGGTGGGAGCTACTACGAGCAGTACTTC.

The gene calls are TRBV9 and TRBJ2-1; 7 positions agree with TRBD1. V lost 0 bases and J lost 3; bases outside the gene matches: 3. Germline V gene sequence: CDR1 SGDLS, CDR2 YYNGEE. This CDR3 has 15 amino acids. CDR3 loop: CASSVEGQRYNEQFF. CDR3 DNA: TGTGCCAGCAGCGTAGAGGGACAGCGCTACAATGAGCAGTTCTTC.

The chain uses TRBV2 and TRBJ2-1; D may be TRBD1 (5 bases). The CDR3 extends over 12 amino acids. Germline CDR1 is SNHLY and CDR2 is FYNNEI. Trimming stripped 4 bases from V and 8 bases from J, with 9 bases between. In nucleotides, the CDR3 is TGTGCCAGCAGTGGGGGCCGCGATGAGCAGTTCTTC. This sequence encodes CASSGGRDEQFF.

This chain joins TRBV6-1 and TRBJ2-1; TRBD2 aligns across 12 bases. This CDR3 region has 16 residues. Germline CDR1 and CDR2: MNHNS and SASEGT. Germline trimming cut 4 bases from V and 2 bases from J; bases unmatched to any gene: 3. CDR3 in amino acids: CASSAASGGAYNEQFF. CDR3 nucleotide sequence: TGTGCCAGCAGTGCTGCTAGCGGGGGGGCCTACAATGAGCAGTTCTTC.

Remarks on this clone: A junction boundary mismatches the germline segment, possibly from a read error. The chain couples TRBV18 to TRBJ1-1; 11 bases fit TRBD1. The CDR3 contains 16 residues. CDR1 is KGHSH and CDR2 is LQKENI in the germline V gene. CDR3 bases: TGTGCCAGCTCATCACCTACGGGGACAGGGGGTTTTACTGCTTTCTTT. Translating gives CASSSPTGTGGFTAFF.

The chain couples TRBV7-3 to TRBJ2-5; D is tentatively TRBD1 or TRBD2 (5 bases each). The length of the CDR3 is 16 residues. Germline CDR1 reads SGHTA; CDR2 reads FQGTGA. The V gene lost 5 bases and the J gene lost 2 bases, with 18 bases spanning the gap. The CDR3 bases are TGTGCCAGCAGCATTCATCGGGACCGCCCGCAAGAGACCCAGTACTTC. Translated: CASSIHRDRPQETQYF.

The chain carries TRBV23-1 and TRBJ1-5; D unclear. TRBV23-1 is an open reading frame, and its role is uncertain. The CDR3 covers 17 residues. V was cut by 5 bases and J by 1 base, with 18 bases left in between. This CDR3 is CASSSTGLRRSNQPQHF. The DNA of the CDR3 is TGCGCCAGCAGTTCTACCGGGTTACGGCGGAGCAATCAGCCCCAGCATTTT.

The chain carries TRBV19 and TRBJ2-5, with D possibly being TRBD2 (6 bases). V lost 7 bases and J lost 4, with 13 bases in between. Per the germline V gene, CDR1 is LNHDA and CDR2 is SQIVND (reference sequence). The CDR3 is 13 residues long. The CDR3: CASKEGRGETQYF. The CDR3 DNA sequence: TGTGCCAGTAAGGAGGGGCGAGGAGAGACCCAGTACTTC.